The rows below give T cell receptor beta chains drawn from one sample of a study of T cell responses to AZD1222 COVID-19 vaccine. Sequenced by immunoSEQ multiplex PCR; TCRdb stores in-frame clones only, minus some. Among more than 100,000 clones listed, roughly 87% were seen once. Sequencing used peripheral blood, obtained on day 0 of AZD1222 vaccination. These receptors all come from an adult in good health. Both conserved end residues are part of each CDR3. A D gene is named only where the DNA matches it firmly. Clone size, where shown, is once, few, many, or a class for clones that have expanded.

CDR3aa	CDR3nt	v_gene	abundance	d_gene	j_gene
CASSEIAGGVYNEQFF	TGTGCCAGTAGTGAGATTGCCGGAGGGGTATACAATGAGCAGTTCTTC	TRBV19	NA	NA	TRBJ2-1
CASSYDSVGREGTQYF	TGTGCCAGCAGCTATGACAGTGTCGGTCGGGAAGGGACCCAGTACTTC	TRBV5-4	NA	NA	TRBJ2-5
CASSARLSTGYTF	TGCGCCAGCAGTGCTCGGCTCTCCACTGGCTACACCTTC	TRBV10-1	NA	NA	TRBJ1-2
CASSPLGTGSPETQYF	TGTGCCAGCTCACCACTCGGGACGGGATCCCCGGAGACCCAGTACTTC	TRBV18	NA	NA	TRBJ2-5
CASSSPYGGDRGEQYF	TGCGCCAGCAGCTCCCCCTACGGTGGGGATCGAGGGGAGCAGTACTTC	TRBV4-1	NA	NA	TRBJ2-7
CASKRNSGANVLTF	TGTGCCAGTAAAAGAAACTCTGGGGCCAACGTCCTGACTTTC	TRBV7-2	NA	NA	TRBJ2-6
CASSQDPETAWGEQYF	TGCGCCAGCAGCCAAGATCCGGAAACAGCCTGGGGAGAGCAGTACTTC	TRBV4-1	NA	NA	TRBJ2-7
CASSIREMNTEAFF	TGTGCCAGTAGTATTCGTGAGATGAACACTGAAGCTTTCTTT	TRBV19	NA	NA	TRBJ1-1
CASSQDMGRVTDTQYF	TGTGCCAGCAGCCAAGATATGGGCAGGGTCACAGATACGCAGTATTTT	TRBV14	NA	NA	TRBJ2-3
CASSPGTSGNEKLFF	TGTGCCAGCAGCCCTGGGACTTCGGGTAATGAAAAACTGTTTTTT	TRBV7-9	NA	NA	TRBJ1-4
CASSYGANGYTF	TGTGCCAGCAGTTACGGGGCGAATGGCTACACCTTC	TRBV6-5	NA	NA	TRBJ1-2
CASSYGGGGANVLTF	TGTGCCAGCAGTTACGGGGGAGGTGGGGCCAACGTCCTGACTTTC	TRBV6-5	NA	NA	TRBJ2-6
CASRKGETQYF	TGTGCCAGCAGAAAAGGGGAGACCCAGTACTTC	TRBV6-6	NA	NA	TRBJ2-5
CASSADGLWDTIYF	TGTGCCAGCAGCGCGGACGGTCTGTGGGACACCATATATTTT	TRBV9	few	NA	TRBJ1-3
CASSAMPGTAYSNQPQHF	TGCGCCAGCAGCGCCATGCCCGGGACAGCTTATAGCAATCAGCCCCAGCATTTT	TRBV5-1	NA	TRBD1	TRBJ1-5
CASSVQQGVSPLHF	TGTGCCAGCAGTGTCCAACAGGGGGTTTCACCCCTCCACTTT	TRBV6-4	NA	TRBD1	TRBJ1-6
CASRQGEASGVGLRDTQYF	TGTGCAAGTCGCCAAGGGGAGGCGAGCGGGGTAGGCCTCAGGGATACGCAGTATTTT	TRBV12-2	NA	NA	TRBJ2-3
CASSPSSGPGTEAFF	TGTGCCAGCAGCCCAAGTTCAGGGCCGGGGACTGAAGCTTTCTTT	TRBV3-1/TRBV3-2	NA	NA	TRBJ1-1
CASSRDGGIPYGYTF	TGTGCCAGCAGCCGGGACGGCGGAATTCCCTATGGCTACACCTTC	TRBV7-2	NA	NA	TRBJ1-2
CASSEAQNSYEQYF	TGTGCCAGCAGTGAAGCGCAGAACTCCTACGAGCAGTACTTC	TRBV6-1	NA	NA	TRBJ2-7
CASYRGEDGYTF	TGTGCCAGCTATCGGGGAGAGGATGGCTACACCTTC	TRBV7-9	NA	NA	TRBJ1-2
CASSYLQGGVYTEAFF	TGTGCCAGCAGTTACCTGCAGGGGGGTGTCTACACTGAAGCTTTCTTT	TRBV6-2/TRBV6-3	NA	TRBD1	TRBJ1-1
CASSLMGKGDTQYF	TGCGCCAGCAGCTTGATGGGTAAAGGGGATACGCAGTATTTT	TRBV5-1	NA	NA	TRBJ2-3
CASSVAGASYNEQFF	TGCGCCAGCAGCGTAGCGGGGGCCTCCTACAATGAGCAGTTCTTC	TRBV5-1	once	TRBD2	TRBJ2-1
CASSQVGRFTGELFF	TGTGCCAGCAGCCAAGTTGGAAGGTTCACCGGGGAGCTGTTTTTT	TRBV3-1/TRBV3-2	NA	NA	TRBJ2-2
CAISSRDRGNGYTF	TGTGCCATCAGTTCCCGGGACAGGGGGAATGGCTACACCTTC	TRBV10-3	few	TRBD1	TRBJ1-2